This TCR beta chain was sequenced for a study of T-cell reconstitution after alpha-beta-depleted transplantation in children. From germline, CDR1 is DFQATT and CDR2 SNEGSKA (reference sequence). This CDR3 contains 15 residues. V lost 2 bases to trimming and J lost 0 bases; unmatched junction nucleotides: 2. Unique molecular identifiers were used in preparing the TCRbeta library. One entry per CDR3 protein results from TCRdb running MiXCR on the PCR reads. Found here are nearly 400,000 distinct CDR3 sequences, about a fifth of them singletons; the top ten hold around 4%. This TCR came from a human donor who donated a stem cell graft to a child with acute myeloid leukemia. The sequencing used PBMCs from the stem cell graft donor, collected from the stem cell graft. The J gene is TRBJ2-2, the V gene TRBV20-1; TRBD2 matches 8 bases. CDR3 region: CSARSLAANTGELFF. CDR3 bases: TGCAGTGCTAGATCACTAGCGGCGAACACCGGGGAGCTGTTTTTT.